The rows below give T cell receptor beta chains drawn from one sample of a study of blood T cell repertoires in COVID-19. Repertoires were generated with immunoSEQ multiplex PCR, while TCRdb's copy carries only in-frame clones and drops some. The data show roughly 200,000 clones, with around nine tenths seen just once and roughly 4.5% held by the top ten. Material for sequencing was PBMCs or T cells enriched from blood (not recorded which). The receptors derive from a woman in her thirties who had been exposed to COVID-19. The CDR3 runs from the conserved cysteine through the conserved F or W. Each record gives: D gene, J gene, V gene, clone size, CDR3 protein, CDR3 DNA. The D gene is left open where the match is weak. Only part of the rows carry a size: once, few, many, or a class if the clone is expanded.

TRBD1 TRBJ1-1 TRBV6-2/TRBV6-3 NA CASSLTGGNTEAFF TGTGCCAGCAGCCTGACAGGGGGCAACACTGAAGCTTTCTTT
TRBD2 TRBJ2-3 TRBV7-8 NA CASKWRGGAENTQYF TGTGCCAGCAAGTGGCGCGGGGGGGCCGAGAATACGCAGTATTTT
NA TRBJ1-1 TRBV3-1/TRBV3-2 NA CASSQSAGGWAFF TGTGCCAGCAGCCAATCGGCAGGTGGTTGGGCTTTCTTT
NA TRBJ1-1 TRBV27 NA CASSLGAGNTEAFF TGTGCCAGCAGTTTAGGGGCCGGGAACACTGAAGCTTTCTTT
NA TRBJ2-2 TRBV24-1 NA CATRTTENTGELFF TGTGCCACCAGAACAACAGAGAACACCGGGGAGCTGTTTTTT
NA TRBJ1-2 TRBV5-8 NA CASSLSAGFAYGYTF TGTGCCAGCAGCTTGTCGGCAGGGTTTGCTTATGGCTACACCTTC
TRBD1 TRBJ2-1 TRBV24-1 NA CATSDSTGGYNEQFF TGTGCCACCAGTGATTCGACAGGGGGTTACAATGAGCAGTTCTTC
NA TRBJ1-3 TRBV27 NA CASGGEPGSGNTIYF TGTGCCAGTGGGGGCGAGCCAGGCTCTGGAAACACCATATATTTT
NA TRBJ2-5 TRBV18 NA CASSLEAKKETQYF TGTGCCAGCTCACTCGAGGCGAAGAAAGAGACCCAGTACTTC
NA TRBJ2-3 TRBV9 NA CASSTRTGTDTQYF TGTGCCAGCAGCACACGGACTGGCACAGATACGCAGTATTTT
NA TRBJ1-2 TRBV9 NA CASSGGPGGYGYTF TGTGCCAGCAGCGGGGGCCCCGGCGGCTATGGCTACACCTTC
NA TRBJ1-2 TRBV4-1 NA CASSQDGGGSNYGYTF TGCGCCAGCAGCCAAGATGGGGGGGGCTCTAACTATGGCTACACCTTC
TRBD1 TRBJ1-4 TRBV2 NA CASRSQGVANEKLFF TGTGCCAGCAGGTCACAGGGGGTGGCTAATGAAAAACTGTTTTTT
TRBD1 TRBJ2-1 TRBV29-1 NA CSTPGQGRGEQFF TGCAGCACTCCGGGACAGGGGCGAGGAGAGCAGTTCTTC
NA TRBJ1-5 TRBV24-1 once CATSDPGSSGNQPQHF TGTGCCACCAGTGACCCTGGCAGTTCAGGCAATCAGCCCCAGCATTTT
NA TRBJ1-5 TRBV19 NA CASNSGIGSNQPQHF TGTGCCAGTAATTCCGGGATTGGGAGCAATCAGCCCCAGCATTTT